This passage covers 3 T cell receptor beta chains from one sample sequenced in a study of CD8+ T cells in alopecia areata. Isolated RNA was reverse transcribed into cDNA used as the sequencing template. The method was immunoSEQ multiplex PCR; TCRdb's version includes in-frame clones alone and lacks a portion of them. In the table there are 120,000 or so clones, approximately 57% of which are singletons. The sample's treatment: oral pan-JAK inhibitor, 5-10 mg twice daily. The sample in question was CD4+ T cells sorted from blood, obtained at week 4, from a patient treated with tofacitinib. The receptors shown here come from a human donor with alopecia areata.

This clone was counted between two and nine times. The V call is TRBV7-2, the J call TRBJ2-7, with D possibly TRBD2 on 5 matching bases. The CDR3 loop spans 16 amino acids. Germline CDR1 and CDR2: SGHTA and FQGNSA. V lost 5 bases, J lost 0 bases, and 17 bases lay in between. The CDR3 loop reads CASSRDPGSSSYEQYF. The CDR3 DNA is TGTGCCAGCAGCCGAGACCCGGGATCAAGCTCCTACGAGCAGTACTTC. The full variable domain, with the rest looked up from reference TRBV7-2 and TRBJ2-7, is GAGVSQSPSNKVTEKGKDVELRCDPISGHTALYWYRQSLGQGLEFLIYFQGNSAPDKSGLPSDRFSAERTGGSVSTLTIQRTQQEDSAVYLCASSRDPGSSSYEQYFGPGTRLTVT.

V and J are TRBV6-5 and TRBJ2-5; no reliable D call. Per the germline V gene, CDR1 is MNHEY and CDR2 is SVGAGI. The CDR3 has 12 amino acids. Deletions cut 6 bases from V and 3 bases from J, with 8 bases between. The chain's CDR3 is CASSPVEETQYF. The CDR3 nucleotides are TGTGCCAGCAGCCCTGTCGAAGAGACCCAGTACTTC.

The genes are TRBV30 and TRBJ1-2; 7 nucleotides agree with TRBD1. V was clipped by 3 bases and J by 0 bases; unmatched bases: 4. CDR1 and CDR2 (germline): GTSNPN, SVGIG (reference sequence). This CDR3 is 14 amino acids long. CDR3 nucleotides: TGTGCCTGGAGACTCGGACAGGCTAACTATGGCTACACCTTC. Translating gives CAWRLGQANYGYTF.